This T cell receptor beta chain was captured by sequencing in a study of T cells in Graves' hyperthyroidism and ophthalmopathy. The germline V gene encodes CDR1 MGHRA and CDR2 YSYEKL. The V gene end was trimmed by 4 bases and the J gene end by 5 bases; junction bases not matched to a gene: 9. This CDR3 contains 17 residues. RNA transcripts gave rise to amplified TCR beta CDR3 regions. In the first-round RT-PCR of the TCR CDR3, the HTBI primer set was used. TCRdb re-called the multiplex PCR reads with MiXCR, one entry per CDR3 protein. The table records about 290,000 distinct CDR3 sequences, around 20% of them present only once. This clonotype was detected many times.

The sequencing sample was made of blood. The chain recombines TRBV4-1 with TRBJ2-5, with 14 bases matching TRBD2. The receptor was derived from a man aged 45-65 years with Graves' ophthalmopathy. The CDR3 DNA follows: TGCGCCAGCAGCCGTGAGGGGACTAGCGGGAGACATGAGACCCAGTACTTC. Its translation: CASSREGTSGRHETQYF.